The 18 T cell receptor beta chains below all came from one sample that was sequenced in a study of cytomegalovirus exposure and HLA in healthy donors. 13 Jbeta primers and 60 Vbeta primers were used for the PCR. TCRdb keeps only in-frame clones here, not all; method: immunoSEQ multiplex PCR. Here the sample spans about 100,000 clones, about four fifths being singletons. The material sequenced was PBMCs. The receptors derive from a female donor in good health and CMV-seropositive.

The V gene is TRBV14, the J gene TRBJ2-1; D perhaps matches TRBD1 (6 bases). Germline loops: CDR1 SGHDN, CDR2 FVKESK. The length of the CDR3 is 15 residues. V shed 4 bases and J shed 7 bases, with 17 bases lying between them. The CDR3 region has the DNA TGTGCCAGCAGCCCCCTTCCTAAAGGGGGAAATGAGCAGTTCTTC. Translating it yields CASSPLPKGGNEQFF. The whole variable domain, remainder taken from reference TRBV14 and TRBJ2-1, is EAGVTQFPSHSVIEKGQTVTLRCDPISGHDNLYWYRRVMGKEIKFLLHFVKESKQDESGMPNNRFLAERTGGTYSTLKVQPAELEDSGVYFCASSPLPKGGNEQFFGPGTRLTVL.

V and J are TRBV6-5 and TRBJ1-6, with D uncertain. Germline-derived CDR1 and CDR2 are MNHEY and SVGAGI. The V end lost 7 bases, the J end lost 10 bases, and 14 bases lay between the germline ends. CDR3 length equals 13 residues. CDR3 DNA sequence: TGTGCCAGCACAAAAAGGTGGGCGTCACCCCTCCACTTT. It specifies CASTKRWASPLHF.

The chain couples TRBV10-3 to TRBJ2-2; the D is unclear. V was shortened by 0 bases and J by 2 bases, with 10 bases between the two germline ends. The germline V gene has CDR1 ENHRY and CDR2 SYGVKD. This CDR3 contains 16 residues. The CDR3 loop is CAISESRIVNTGELFF. The CDR3 DNA sequence: TGTGCCATCAGTGAGTCGAGGATAGTCAACACCGGGGAGCTGTTTTTT.

This clone was detected only once. The CDR3: CASSARRGGNQPQHF. CDR3 bases: TGTGCCAGCAGCGCCAGACGGGGGGGCAATCAGCCCCAGCATTTT. The genes are TRBV9 and TRBJ1-5, with a possible D match to TRBD1 (5 bases). Germline V CDR1 and CDR2: SGDLS, YYNGEE. The CDR3 runs to 15 residues. Trimming shortened V by 3 bases and J by 2 bases, and 12 bases separated the two germline ends.

The V call is TRBV9, the J call TRBJ2-7; the match to TRBD2 covers 11 bases. CDR3 length: 15 amino acids. Germline V lookup: CDR1 SGDLS, CDR2 YYNGEE. V lost 5 bases and J lost 3; bases outside the gene matches: 7. The CDR3, as DNA: TGTGCCAGCAGGATAGCGGGAGGGCCTAACTACGAGCAGTACTTC. Protein product: CASRIAGGPNYEQYF.

The chain joins TRBV21-1 to TRBJ2-3; the table assigns TRBD1, which was not confirmed against the DNA. TRBV21-1 is a pseudogene locus. The CDR3 contains 15 residues. CDR3 bases: TGTGCCAGCGGGGTACAGGGGGCCCATACAGATACGCAGTATTTT. As protein: CASGVQGAHTDTQYF.

V and J are TRBV5-1 and TRBJ1-1; tentatively, D is TRBD1 (6 bases). There are 13 residues in the CDR3. Germline loops: CDR1 SGHRS, CDR2 YFSETQ. V was trimmed by 4 bases and J by 10 bases, leaving 17 bases between them. The CDR3 nucleotides are TGCGCCAGCAGCCCCGAAGTGGGGGGGCGAGCTTTCTTT. Translating gives CASSPEVGGRAFF.

In nucleotides, the CDR3 is TGTGCCAGCTCACGACCAGAAGGGGAACTGCAGTACTTC. Translation gives CASSRPEGELQYF. This chain links TRBV18 with TRBJ2-7; a weak D match, TRBD1 (5 bases). CDR3 size: 13 residues. Per the germline V gene, CDR1 is KGHSH and CDR2 is LQKENI. Trimming left V 4 bases short and J 9 bases short, with 16 bases between.

The chain carries TRBV6-6 and TRBJ1-3; 8 bases are shared with TRBD1. Unmatched junction bases numbered 8, after V lost 9 bases and J lost 4 bases. This CDR3 spans 14 amino acids. Germline CDR1 reads MNHNY; CDR2 reads SVGAGI (reference sequence). The CDR3 DNA follows: TGTGCCAGTTACCTGACAGGGGACGGAAACACCATATATTTT. Encoded protein: CASYLTGDGNTIYF.

This clone was seen a handful of times. The rearrangement links TRBV6-5 to TRBJ2-1; TRBD2 is a possible D gene (6 bases). The V and J ends lost 2 bases and 0 bases respectively, with 8 bases between them. Germline lookup yields CDR1 MNHEY and CDR2 SVGAGI. The CDR3 covers 15 residues. CDR3 residues: CASSYGGNSYNEQFF. The CDR3 DNA sequence: TGTGCCAGCAGTTACGGGGGGAACTCCTACAATGAGCAGTTCTTC.

The chain couples TRBV27 to TRBJ2-7, with TRBD1 matching over 7 bases. J lost 2 bases, V lost 5 bases, and 18 bases had no gene match. The CDR3 consists of 18 residues. Germline CDR1 reads MNHEY; CDR2 reads SMNVEV (reference sequence). The CDR3 DNA is TGTGCCAGCAGTCCTCTGACAGGGATTGGAGACCCAACCTACGAGCAGTACTTC. It is translated as CASSPLTGIGDPTYEQYF.

The chain is built from TRBV5-5 and TRBJ1-2, with 7 bases identical to TRBD1. The CDR3 is made up of 14 amino acids. Germline V CDR1 and CDR2: SGHKS, YYEKEE (reference sequence). The junction had 5 bases not matched to a gene; V was cut back by 0 bases and J by 6 bases. The CDR3 DNA sequence: TGTGCCAGCAGCTTGGTACGACAGGGTAATGGCTACACCTTC. Its protein is CASSLVRQGNGYTF.

The chain is built from TRBV27 and TRBJ2-7; unclear D gene. The CDR3 runs 13 residues. CDR1 MNHEY and CDR2 SMNVEV come from the germline V gene (reference sequence). V lost 4 bases and J lost 0, with 7 bases in between. CDR3 loop: CASSSRSSYEQYF. The CDR3 nucleotides are TGTGCCAGCAGTTCGAGGAGCTCCTACGAGCAGTACTTC.

The CDR3 DNA is TGCGCCAGCAGTCCCCCTGGACTAGCGGGAGGTACCGGGGAGCTGTTTTTT. This encodes CASSPPGLAGGTGELFF. The J gene is TRBJ2-2, the V gene TRBV10-1, with 14 bases aligning to TRBD2. Germline V gives CDR1 WNHNN, CDR2 SYGVQD (reference sequence). The V segment lost 5 bases and the J segment 5 bases; nucleotides outside the gene matches: 7. The CDR3 length is 17 residues.

V usage is TRBV2 and J usage is TRBJ1-4; 8 bases map to TRBD1. CDR1 is SNHLY, CDR2 FYNNEI, per germline. The junction had 7 bases not matched to a gene; V was cut back by 6 bases and J by 7 bases. The CDR3 is 14 amino acids. The CDR3 is CASSPGGRGEKLFF. The CDR3 DNA follows: TGTGCCAGCAGCCCAGGGGGCAGGGGTGAAAAACTGTTTTTT.

Comments on this clone: At one boundary the junction diverges from the germline segment, which might be a read error. The V and J genes are TRBV5-1 and TRBJ2-4; 13 nucleotides agree with TRBD2. The germline V gene has CDR1 SGHRS and CDR2 YFSETQ. This CDR3 is built from 22 residues. The CDR3 sequence: CASSPWTSGSQTGVLAKNSQYF. The CDR3 DNA is TGCGCCAGCAGCCCCTGGACTAGCGGGAGCCAGACCGGGGTCTTAGCCAAAAACAGTCAGTACTTC.

The CDR3 reads CASTASGGGLGEQFF. The CDR3 DNA follows: TGTGCCAGCACCGCTAGCGGGGGGGGTCTCGGGGAGCAGTTCTTC. V and J are TRBV19 and TRBJ2-1; 12 bases are a match to TRBD2. V shed 9 bases and J 10 bases; nucleotides not matched to a gene: 13. The CDR3 extends over 15 amino acids. Germline V gives CDR1 LNHDA, CDR2 SQIVND (reference sequence).

This chain joins TRBV7-9 and TRBJ2-7, with unresolved D. Trimming took 5 bases from V and 1 from J, leaving 12 bases between them. CDR3 size: 14 residues. Germline V gene sequence: CDR1 SEHNR, CDR2 FQNEAQ (reference sequence). CDR3 in amino acids: CASSPPSMSYEQYF. The CDR3 region has the DNA TGTGCCAGCAGCCCGCCCAGTATGTCCTACGAGCAGTACTTC. The whole variable domain, filled in from reference TRBV7-9 and TRBJ2-7, reads DTGVSQNPRHKITKRGQNVTFRCDPISEHNRLYWYRQTLGQGPEFLTYFQNEAQLEKSRLLSDRFSAERPKGSFSTLEIQRTEQGDSAMYLCASSPPSMSYEQYFGPGTRLTVT.